This T cell receptor (beta chain) was retrieved from a study of T-cell reconstitution after alpha-beta-depleted transplantation in children. Study results and caveats: Alpha-beta T cells about two months after transplant reportedly derived from several hundred expanded graft clones.

Researchers prepared the TCRbeta library using unique molecular identifiers, the study reports. TCRdb fed the PCR reads into MiXCR, producing one record per CDR3 protein. The sample shows 120,000 to 150,000 distinct CDR3 sequences, 8% to 10% of them seen only once. The V end was cut by 6 bases, the J end by 0 bases, with 10 bases between. The germline gives CDR1 DFQATT, CDR2 SNEGSKA (reference sequence). The CDR3 totals 13 residues. This clonotype appeared many times. Its target is unknown. V usage is TRBV20-1 and J usage is TRBJ2-3; D possibly corresponds to TRBD2 (6 bases). This specimen consisted of PBMCs, mostly from graft donor cells, obtained 180 days after TCRalphabeta/CD19-depleted stem cell transplant. The receptor was isolated from a female patient aged 2-9 years who had a stem cell transplant for congenital amegakaryocytic thrombocytopenia, so the T cells may come from the graft donor. Written as DNA, the CDR3 is TGCAGTGCCGGGGGTTTTAGCACAGATACGCAGTATTTT. This gives the protein CSAGGFSTDTQYF.